This T cell receptor beta chain was profiled in a study of cytomegalovirus exposure and HLA in healthy donors. Study-level findings and limits: The majority of CMV-associated TCR beta chains were reported as apparently HLA-restricted in a later analysis. Analysis was performed later, and it showed HLA-associated TCR beta chains to be more clonally expanded than equally common others.

CDR1 and CDR2 from the germline V gene are SEHNR and FQNEAQ (reference sequence). The length of the CDR3 is 12 residues. As to this clone: Its target is unknown. The junction departs from the called germline gene at one end, perhaps through a read error.

The PCR ran on 60 Vbeta and 13 Jbeta primers. Study processing details: In a later analysis, around 10 million of about 80 million unique beta chains occurred in at least two donors. Sequenced by immunoSEQ multiplex PCR; TCRdb stores in-frame clones only, minus some. That table furnishes V, J and clone size, whereas the DNA furnished D and trimming. Among fewer than 150,000 clones listed, about 80% were seen once. This clonotype was obtained from a woman aged 40 to 50 in good health and CMV-seropositive. The sample was PBMCs. V is TRBV7-9 and J is TRBJ2-1; possibly TRBD2 for D (5 bases). CDR3 nucleotide sequence: TGTTCCAGCAGGAGAGGGCCGGGTGAGCAGTTCTTC. Translation gives CSSRRGPGEQFF.